Ten or more counts support the clone carrying this TCR delta chain. As yet, its antigen is unknown. TCRdb's protein, taken from a much larger clone, differs from this DNA's translation at residue 10, likely owing to a read error; the protein displayed comes from the DNA. These data come from a study of γδ T cells in repeated Plasmodium falciparum infection. On the study more broadly: Donors had four controlled P. falciparum NF54 infections over 644 days. Sampling occurred at baseline, pre-infection for selected infections, and 21 days post-infection. Malian gammadelta TCRs were studied during no-transmission periods and across acute malaria episodes.

Germline CDR1 is TVYSNPD and CDR2 is GDNSRS (reference sequence). The CDR3 has 21 residues. Deletions cut 1 base from V and 0 bases from J, with 33 bases between. Study-level findings and limits: The Malian cohort came from a small rural village of predominantly one ethnic group.

Vgamma9/Vdelta2+ and Vdelta2-negative gammadelta T cells were flow-sorted from PBMC for bulk sequencing. TCRdb reanalyzed the multiplex PCR reads using CATT. The table shows some 51,000 delta-chain clones, with more than 1.5% occurring only once. The gene calls are TRDV3 and TRDJ1; perhaps D is TRDD2 or TRDD3 (6 bases each). This TCR was recovered from a pool of human donors (malaria-infected and uninfected, not separated). Sequencing was done on a sample of gamma-delta T cells from blood. The CDR3 nucleotides read TGTGCCTTTACCTACCCCTCCTACTGGGAGATAGCATCCTTGTACACCGATAAACTCATCTTT. The encoded protein is CAFTYPSYWEIASLYTDKLIF.